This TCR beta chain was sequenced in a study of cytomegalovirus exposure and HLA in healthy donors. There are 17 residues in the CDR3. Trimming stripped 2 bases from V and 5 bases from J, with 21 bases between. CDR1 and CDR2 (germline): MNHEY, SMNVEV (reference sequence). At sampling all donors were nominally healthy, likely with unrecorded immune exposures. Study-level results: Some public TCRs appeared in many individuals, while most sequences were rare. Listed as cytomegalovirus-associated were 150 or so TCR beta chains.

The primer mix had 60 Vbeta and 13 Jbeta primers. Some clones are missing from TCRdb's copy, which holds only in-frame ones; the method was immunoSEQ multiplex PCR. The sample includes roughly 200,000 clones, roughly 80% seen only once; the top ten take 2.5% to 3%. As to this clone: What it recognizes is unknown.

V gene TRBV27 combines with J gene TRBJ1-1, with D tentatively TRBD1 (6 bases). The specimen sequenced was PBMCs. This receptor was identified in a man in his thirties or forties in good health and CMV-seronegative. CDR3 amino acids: CASSLIYEAGGQTEAFF. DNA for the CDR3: TGTGCCAGCAGTTTAATCTATGAGGCGGGTGGACAGACTGAAGCTTTCTTT.